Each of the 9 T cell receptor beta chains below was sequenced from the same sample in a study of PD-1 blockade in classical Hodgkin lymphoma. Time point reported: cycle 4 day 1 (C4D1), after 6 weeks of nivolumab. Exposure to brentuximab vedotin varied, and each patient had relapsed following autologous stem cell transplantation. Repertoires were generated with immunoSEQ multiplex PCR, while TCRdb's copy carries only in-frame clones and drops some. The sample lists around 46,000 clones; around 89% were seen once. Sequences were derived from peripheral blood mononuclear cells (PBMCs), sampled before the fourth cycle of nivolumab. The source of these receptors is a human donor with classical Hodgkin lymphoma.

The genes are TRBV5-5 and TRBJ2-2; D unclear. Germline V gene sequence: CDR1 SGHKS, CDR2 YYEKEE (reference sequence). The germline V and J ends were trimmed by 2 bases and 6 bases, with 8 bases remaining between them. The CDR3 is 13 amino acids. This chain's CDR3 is CASSLLLAGELFF. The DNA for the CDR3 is TGTGCCAGCAGCTTACTCCTAGCCGGGGAGCTGTTTTTT.

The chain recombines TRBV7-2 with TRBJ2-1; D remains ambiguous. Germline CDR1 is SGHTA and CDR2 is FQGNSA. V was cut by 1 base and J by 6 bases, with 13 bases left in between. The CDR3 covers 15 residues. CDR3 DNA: TGTGCCAGCAGCTTAGGAGGCATGGGGTTCAATGAGCAGTTCTTC. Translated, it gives CASSLGGMGFNEQFF.

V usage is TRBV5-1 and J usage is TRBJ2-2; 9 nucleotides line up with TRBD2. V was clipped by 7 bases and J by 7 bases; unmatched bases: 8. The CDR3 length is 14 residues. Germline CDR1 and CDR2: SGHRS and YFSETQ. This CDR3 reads CASSEGLANGELFF. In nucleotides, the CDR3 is TGCGCCAGCTCCGAGGGACTAGCAAACGGGGAGCTGTTTTTT.

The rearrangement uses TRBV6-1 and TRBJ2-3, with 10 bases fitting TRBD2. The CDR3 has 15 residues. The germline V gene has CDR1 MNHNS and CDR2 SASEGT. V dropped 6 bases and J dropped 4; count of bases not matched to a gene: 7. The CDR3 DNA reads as TGTGCCAGCAGCGTTCTAGCGGGAGCCCCAGATACGCAGTATTTT. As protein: CASSVLAGAPDTQYF.

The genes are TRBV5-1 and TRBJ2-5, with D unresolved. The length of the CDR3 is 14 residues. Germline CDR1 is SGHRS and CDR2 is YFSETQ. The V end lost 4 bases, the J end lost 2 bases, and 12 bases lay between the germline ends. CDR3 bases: TGCGCCAGCAGCATTACCGGGTCACAAGAGACCCAGTACTTC. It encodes CASSITGSQETQYF.

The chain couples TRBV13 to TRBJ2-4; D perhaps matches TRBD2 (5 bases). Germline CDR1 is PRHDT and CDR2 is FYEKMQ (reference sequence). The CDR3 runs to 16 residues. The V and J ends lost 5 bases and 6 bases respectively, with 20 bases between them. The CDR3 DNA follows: TGTGCCAGCAGCGCCCAACCAGGACGGGGATCAAACATTCAGTACTTC. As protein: CASSAQPGRGSNIQYF.

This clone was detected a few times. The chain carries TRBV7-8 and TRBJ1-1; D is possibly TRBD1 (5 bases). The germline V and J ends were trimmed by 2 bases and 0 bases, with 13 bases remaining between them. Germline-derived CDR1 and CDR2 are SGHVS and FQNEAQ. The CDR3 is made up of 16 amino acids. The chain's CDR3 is CASSLLGGRMNTEAFF. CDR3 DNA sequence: TGTGCCAGCAGCTTATTGGGGGGACGGATGAACACTGAAGCTTTCTTT.

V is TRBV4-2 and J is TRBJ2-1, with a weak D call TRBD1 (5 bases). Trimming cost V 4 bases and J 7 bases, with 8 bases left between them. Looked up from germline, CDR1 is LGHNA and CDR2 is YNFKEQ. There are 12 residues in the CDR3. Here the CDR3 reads CASSRQGNEQFF. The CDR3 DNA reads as TGTGCCAGCAGCCGCCAGGGAAATGAGCAGTTCTTC.

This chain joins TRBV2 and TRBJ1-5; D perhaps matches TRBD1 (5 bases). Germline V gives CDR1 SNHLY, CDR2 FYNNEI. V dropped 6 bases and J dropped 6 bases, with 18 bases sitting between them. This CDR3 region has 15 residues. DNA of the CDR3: TGTGCCAGCAGGGCCGACCGGGGGTCGGCTCAGCCCCAGCATTTT. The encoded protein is CASRADRGSAQPQHF.